This is a list of T cell receptor beta chains from one sample in a study of shared clonotypes between healthy human individuals. The data were produced by immunoSEQ multiplex PCR, yet TCRdb's version contains in-frame clones alone and is incomplete. The sample includes fewer than 400,000 clones, approximately 74% of them seen just once. Sequences were obtained from memory CD4+ T cells sorted from blood. These receptors all come from a man aged 25-45 years in good health. The CDR3 runs from the conserved cysteine through the conserved F or W. The order of the fields is D gene, J gene, V gene, clone size, CDR3 DNA, CDR3 protein. A D gene is named only where the DNA matches it firmly. Clone size is shown for a subset of rows, as once, few, many or a class of expanded clone.

- TRBJ1-2 TRBV6-6 - TGTGCCAGCAGGTACCGGGACACCTTCCTTAACTATGGCTACACCTTC CASRYRDTFLNYGYTF
- TRBJ1-1 TRBV29-1 - TGCAGCGTTGGTCAGCCGAACACTGAAGCTTTCTTT CSVGQPNTEAFF
- TRBJ2-2 TRBV2 once TGTGCCAGCAGCAAACAGCGCACCGGGGAGCTGTTTTTT CASSKQRTGELFF
- TRBJ2-2 TRBV5-1 - TGCGCCAGCAGCATAGGACAGGGTGCGGGAGATGGGACCGGGGAGCTGTTTTTT CASSIGQGAGDGTGELFF
- TRBJ2-1 TRBV6-1 - TGTGCCAGCAGTGAAGCGCTGGTCGAGCAGTTCTTC CASSEALVEQFF
- TRBJ1-5 TRBV7-9 once TGTGCCAGCAGCTCCCTGGGGGGGCCGCGGGGCCAGCCCCAGCATTTT CASSSLGGPRGQPQHF
TRBD1 TRBJ2-7 TRBV5-6 - TGTGCCAGCAGCCCCCCCCTGGGGACAGGCCTGTCCTACGAGCAGTACTTC CASSPPLGTGLSYEQYF
TRBD2 TRBJ2-2 TRBV2 many TGTGCCAGCAGGGGACTAGCGGACACCGGGGAGCTGTTTTTT CASRGLADTGELFF
TRBD2 TRBJ2-1 TRBV4-1 - TGCGCCAGCAGCCCACTCGCGGCTACGGGGACTAGCGGGATAAACTACAATGAGCAGTTCTTC CASSPLAATGTSGINYNEQFF
- TRBJ2-7 TRBV7-2 few TGTGCCAGCAGCAGCCAGGGGTTGGGGAGCTCCTACGAGCAGTACTTC CASSSQGLGSSYEQYF
- TRBJ2-3 TRBV7-2 - TGTGCCAGCAGCAAACAGGGTAGCGCAGATACGCAGTATTTT CASSKQGSADTQYF
- TRBJ1-4 TRBV5-1 - TGCGCCAGCAGCTTGGCCGACGGGATTGCGGGTGAAAAACTGTTTTTT CASSLADGIAGEKLFF
- TRBJ2-1 TRBV2 - TGTGCCAGTACGGGGTACAATGAGCAGTTCTTC CASTGYNEQFF
- TRBJ1-3 TRBV7-9 - TGTGCCAGCTCTGGAAACACCATATATTTT CASSGNTIYF
TRBD1 TRBJ2-3 TRBV29-1 - TGCAGCGAGGGGACAGCTAGCACAGATACGCAGTATTTT CSEGTASTDTQYF
- TRBJ2-3 TRBV2 few TGTGCCAGCAAAGTTTTAGGACTAACAAACACAGATACGCAGTATTTT CASKVLGLTNTDTQYF
- TRBJ1-1 TRBV4-1 - TGCGCCAGCAGCATAGGGGGAGTCGCTGAAGCTTTCTTT CASSIGGVAEAFF
TRBD2 TRBJ2-7 TRBV7-9 - TGTGCCAGCACCCAAACGGGACTAGCGGGAGTCGAGCAGTACTTC CASTQTGLAGVEQYF
- TRBJ2-4 TRBV2 - TGTGCCAGCAGTGACGGTGAGAGGATAGCCAAAAACATTCAGTACTTC CASSDGERIAKNIQYF
- TRBJ2-6 TRBV2 many TGTGCCAGCAGGGCATCTGGGGCCAACGTCCTGACTTTC CASRASGANVLTF
- TRBJ1-2 TRBV6-9 - TGTGCCAGCAGGCCAGGTCCTCGGGACTATGGCTACACCTTC CASRPGPRDYGYTF
- TRBJ2-7 TRBV5-1 - TGCGCCAGCAGCTTGAATATCGGCTACGAGCAGTACTTC CASSLNIGYEQYF
- TRBJ1-5 TRBV2 - TGTGCCAGCAGTGAAGGGTCCACCTTCAATCAGCCCCAGCATTTT CASSEGSTFNQPQHF
- TRBJ2-7 TRBV5-8 - TGTGCCAGCAGCCCGTGGACACGCTACGAGCAGTACTTC CASSPWTRYEQYF
TRBD2 TRBJ2-7 TRBV19 - TGTGCCAGTAGAGATGGACTAGCGGGAACCTACGAGCAGTACTTC CASRDGLAGTYEQYF
- TRBJ2-5 TRBV19 - TGTGCCAGTAGTCCTCTAGCACAAGAGACCCAGTACTTC CASSPLAQETQYF
- TRBJ2-7 TRBV19 - TGTGCCACCAAGACAGACTCCTACGAGCAGTACTTC CATKTDSYEQYF